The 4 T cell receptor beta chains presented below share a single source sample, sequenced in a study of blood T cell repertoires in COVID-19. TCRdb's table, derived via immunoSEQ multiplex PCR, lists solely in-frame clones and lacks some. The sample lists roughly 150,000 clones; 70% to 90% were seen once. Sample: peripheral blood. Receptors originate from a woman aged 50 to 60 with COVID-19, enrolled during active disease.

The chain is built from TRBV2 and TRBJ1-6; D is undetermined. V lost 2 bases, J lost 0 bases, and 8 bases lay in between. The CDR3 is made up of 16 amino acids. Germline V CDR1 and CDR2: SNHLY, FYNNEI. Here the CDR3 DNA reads TGTGCCAGCAGTGAAACGGGGAGCTCCTATAATTCACCCCTCCACTTT. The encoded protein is CASSETGSSYNSPLHF.

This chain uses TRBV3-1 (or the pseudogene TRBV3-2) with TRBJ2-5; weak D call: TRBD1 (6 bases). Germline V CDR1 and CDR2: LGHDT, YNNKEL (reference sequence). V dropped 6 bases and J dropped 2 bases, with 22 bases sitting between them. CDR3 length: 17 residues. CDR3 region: CASRRAHHQTGQETQYF. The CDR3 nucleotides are TGTGCCAGCAGACGCGCCCACCACCAGACAGGACAAGAGACCCAGTACTTC.

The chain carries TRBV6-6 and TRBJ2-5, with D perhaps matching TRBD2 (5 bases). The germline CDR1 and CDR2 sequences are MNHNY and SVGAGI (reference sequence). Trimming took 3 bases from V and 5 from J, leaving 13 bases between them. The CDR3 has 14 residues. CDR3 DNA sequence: TGTGCCAGCAGTTATCCGGGGAGTTTGGAGACCCAGTACTTC. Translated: CASSYPGSLETQYF.

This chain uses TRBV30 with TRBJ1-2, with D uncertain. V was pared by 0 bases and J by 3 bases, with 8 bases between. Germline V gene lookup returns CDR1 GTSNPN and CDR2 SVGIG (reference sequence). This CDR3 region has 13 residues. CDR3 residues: CAWSVTAYYGYTF. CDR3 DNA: TGTGCCTGGAGTGTAACAGCTTACTATGGCTACACCTTC.